A single sample gave rise to the 18 T cell receptor beta chains below, sequenced in a study of CD8 T cells in Susac syndrome. An amount of RNA that ranged from roughly 0.5 to 1 ug was reverse transcribed with random hexamers. TCRdb re-analysed the immunoSEQ multiplex PCR reads in MiXCR, keeping a single row per CDR3 protein. The sample lists under 200,000 distinct CDR3 sequences, 90% to 95% occurring once. The specimen was CD8+ T cells from PBMCs. Receptor source: a human donor with multiple sclerosis.

This chain uses TRBV29-1 with TRBJ1-2; D might be TRBD1 (5 bases). CDR3 size: 11 residues. Germline V CDR1 and CDR2: SQVTM, ANQGSEA. V dropped 3 bases and J dropped 8 bases, with 10 bases sitting between them. The CDR3 loop reads CSVEGDEGYTF. The CDR3 nucleotides read TGCAGCGTTGAGGGGGATGAAGGCTACACCTTC.

Points on this clonotype: An end of the junction differs from the germline gene, which may be a read error. The gene calls are TRBV7-9 and TRBJ2-4; D is possibly TRBD1 (6 bases). Germline V gene sequence: CDR1 SEHNR, CDR2 FQNEAQ (reference sequence). This CDR3 is 14 amino acids long. CDR3 amino acids: CASSRRTAENIQYF. The CDR3 bases are TGTGCCAGCAGCCGACGGACAGCCGAAAACATTCAGTACTTC.

The J gene is TRBJ2-1, the V gene TRBV9, with TRBD2 identical over 8 bases. V shed 2 bases and J 8 bases; nucleotides not matched to a gene: 6. This CDR3 contains 14 residues. The V gene's germline CDR1 is SGDLS and CDR2 YYNGEE. For the CDR3, the DNA is TGTGCCAGCAGCGTTGGCGGGAGGTTCCATGAGCAGTTCTTC. It codes for CASSVGGRFHEQFF.

In its sample, this clonotype was seen once. The rearrangement uses TRBV7-2 and TRBJ2-3; 12 positions agree with TRBD2. The V segment lost 10 bases and the J segment 3 bases; nucleotides outside the gene matches: 8. CDR1 and CDR2 from the germline V gene are SGHTA and FQGNSA. This CDR3 contains 15 residues. This chain's CDR3 is CATDTSGGLTDTQYF. For the CDR3, the DNA is TGTGCCACCGACACTAGCGGGGGGCTGACAGATACGCAGTATTTT. Variable domain in full (rest from reference TRBV7-2 and TRBJ2-3): GAGVSQSPSNKVTEKGKDVELRCDPISGHTALYWYRQSLGQGLEFLIYFQGNSAPDKSGLPSDRFSAERTGGSVSTLTIQRTQQEDSAVYLCATDTSGGLTDTQYFGPGTRLTVL.

This clonotype occurred once. The chain links TRBV9 to TRBJ2-7; no reliable D call. This CDR3 comprises 16 residues. The germline V gene encodes CDR1 SGDLS and CDR2 YYNGEE. V was trimmed by 2 bases and J by 2 bases, leaving 17 bases between them. The CDR3 region is CASSVLISSEAYEQYF. DNA for the CDR3: TGTGCCAGCAGCGTCCTGATAAGCAGCGAAGCCTACGAGCAGTACTTC.

V is TRBV4-1 and J is TRBJ2-7, with 8 positions matching TRBD1. The junction had 7 bases not matched to a gene; V was cut back by 5 bases and J by 1 base. Germline V gene data show CDR1 as MGHRA and CDR2 as YSYEKL. The CDR3 loop spans 15 amino acids. The chain's CDR3 is CASSELWTGSYEQYF. CDR3 bases: TGCGCCAGCAGCGAACTCTGGACAGGGTCCTACGAGCAGTACTTC.

Concerning this clonotype itself: At one end the junction does not follow the germline gene, possibly because of a read error. V usage is TRBV20-1 and J usage is TRBJ1-1, with D uncertain. Looked up from germline, CDR1 is DFQATT and CDR2 is SNEGSKA (reference sequence). The CDR3 sequence is 13 residues long. The CDR3 loop is CSASQWQETEVFF. Written as DNA, the CDR3 is TGCAGTGCTAGTCAATGGCAGGAGACTGAAGTTTTCTTT.

The chain recombines TRBV7-2 with TRBJ2-5; 8 bases are shared with TRBD2. The trim removed 2 bases at V and 5 bases at J, leaving 10 bases unmatched. CDR1 is SGHTA and CDR2 is FQGNSA in the germline V gene. CDR3 size: 16 residues. Here the CDR3 reads CASSLLGLVKSETQYF. The CDR3 DNA reads as TGTGCCAGCAGCTTACTGGGACTAGTTAAATCGGAGACCCAGTACTTC.

The genes are TRBV28 and TRBJ1-5, with TRBD1 as a possible D gene (6 bases). The germline V gene has CDR1 MDHEN and CDR2 SYDVKM. CDR3 length: 16 residues. V was pared by 4 bases and J by 4 bases, with 17 bases between. The CDR3 loop is CASSSNRAPRNQPQHF. The CDR3 bases are TGTGCCAGCAGTTCTAACAGGGCGCCGAGGAATCAGCCCCAGCATTTT.

The chain links TRBV12-3 or TRBV12-4 to TRBJ2-7; D unclear. The length of the CDR3 is 12 residues. V lost 5 bases and J 0 bases, leaving 5 bases between the germline ends. The CDR3 DNA follows: TGTGCCAGCAGTCCCCGCTCCTACGAGCAGTACTTC. This sequence encodes CASSPRSYEQYF.

The rearrangement links TRBV11-2 to TRBJ2-2; no definite D call. This CDR3 contains 13 residues. The germline V gene has CDR1 SGHAT and CDR2 FQNNGV. V gave up 2 bases and J gave up 5 bases, with 6 bases separating them. The DNA of the CDR3 is TGTGCCAGCAGCTTAACCAGAACCGGGGAGCTGTTTTTT. Protein sequence: CASSLTRTGELFF.

This rearrangement joins TRBV2 to TRBJ2-7; D remains unclear. V was trimmed by 6 bases and J by 1 base, leaving 10 bases between them. Germline V gene sequence: CDR1 SNHLY, CDR2 FYNNEI. The length of the CDR3 is 13 residues. The CDR3 bases are TGTGCCAGCAGGATGGCAGGTTCCTACGAGCAGTACTTC. Translating gives CASRMAGSYEQYF.

The chain is built from TRBV7-6 and TRBJ2-7; no clear D. There are 13 residues in the CDR3. Trimming left V 5 bases short and J 2 bases short, with 10 bases between. Germline CDR1 reads SGHVS; CDR2 reads FNYEAQ. This chain's CDR3 is CASSHDLTYEQYF. CDR3 bases: TGTGCCAGCAGCCATGACTTAACCTACGAGCAGTACTTC.

V gene TRBV20-1 combines with J gene TRBJ2-1; possibly TRBD2 for D (6 bases). Germline CDR1 reads DFQATT; CDR2 reads SNEGSKA (reference sequence). CDR3 length: 14 amino acids. CDR3 nucleotide sequence: TGCAGGGTCGGGGGAGCAAGGGTGGCAAATGAGCAGTTCTTC. Translated, it gives CRVGGARVANEQFF.

V usage is TRBV3-1 and J usage is TRBJ1-2; the D is unclear. Germline V lookup: CDR1 LGHDT, CDR2 YNNKEL (reference sequence). V was pared by 4 bases and J by 6 bases, with 9 bases between. CDR3 length equals 12 residues. CDR3 DNA sequence: TGTGCCAGCAGCCCGGGGTCTGATGGCTACACCTTC. It specifies CASSPGSDGYTF.

J is TRBJ1-6 and V is TRBV4-1, with TRBD1 matching over 7 bases. The V segment lost 1 base and the J segment 3 bases; nucleotides outside the gene matches: 6. Germline loops: CDR1 MGHRA, CDR2 YSYEKL. The CDR3 is made up of 17 amino acids. The CDR3 protein is CASSQVLGTDYNSPLHF. Here the CDR3 DNA reads TGCGCCAGCAGCCAAGTGTTGGGGACAGACTATAATTCACCCCTCCACTTT.

The gene calls are TRBV29-1 and TRBJ1-2; D not resolved. Germline V CDR1 and CDR2: SQVTM, ANQGSEA. The CDR3 has 11 amino acids. The V end was cut by 7 bases, the J end by 7 bases, with 13 bases between. The CDR3 region is CSAPAEGGYTF. The CDR3 DNA reads TGCAGCGCCCCAGCGGAGGGTGGCTACACCTTC.

The genes are TRBV28 and TRBJ2-6; D might be TRBD1 (6 bases). V was shortened by 5 bases and J by 5 bases, with 16 bases between the two germline ends. Germline V CDR1 and CDR2: MDHEN, SYDVKM. The CDR3 is 16 residues long. The CDR3 sequence: CASSGRGSAWANVLTF. DNA of the CDR3: TGTGCCAGCAGTGGCAGGGGCTCCGCGTGGGCCAACGTCCTGACTTTC.